These 28 T cell receptor beta chains were sequenced from one sample in a study of blood T cell repertoires in COVID-19. This table comes from immunoSEQ multiplex PCR, and its TCRdb copy is limited to in-frame clones, with some not included. This table has more than 450,000 clones, about 85% appearing once. The specimen sequenced was PBMCs or T cells enriched from blood (not recorded which). The receptors were sampled from a woman aged 18-35 years who had recovered from COVID-19.

This clone was detected only once. CDR3 nucleotides: TGTGCCAGCAGCCTACTAGCGGGGGGGCCATGGTTCTTC. It encodes CASSLLAGGPWFF. This chain connects TRBV12-3 or TRBV12-4 to TRBJ2-1; the match to TRBD2 covers 13 bases. The CDR3 consists of 13 residues. J was trimmed by 15 bases and V by 6 bases; bases with no gene match: 8.

J is TRBJ2-1 and V is TRBV5-1, with D perhaps matching TRBD2 (6 bases). Germline V gene lookup returns CDR1 SGHRS and CDR2 YFSETQ. Trimming took off 8 bases at V and 5 bases at J, with 11 bases between the two ends. The CDR3 sequence is 12 residues long. In nucleotides, the CDR3 is TGCGCCAGTTCGGGGGAGGACAATGAGCAGTTCTTC. It codes for CASSGEDNEQFF.

The J gene is TRBJ2-2, the V gene TRBV5-1, with TRBD2 matching over 8 bases. V was clipped by 10 bases and J by 2 bases; unmatched bases: 7. This CDR3 is 14 amino acids long. The germline gives CDR1 SGHRS, CDR2 YFSETQ. The CDR3 nucleotides read TGCGCCTCCCTGCGGGAGGCTAACACCGGGGAGCTGTTTTTT. Its translation: CASLREANTGELFF.

As concerns this clone: One junction end disagrees with the germline gene, perhaps due to a read error. This chain links TRBV6-5 with TRBJ1-3; TRBD1 aligns across 7 bases. Germline V lookup: CDR1 MNHEY, CDR2 SVGAGI. The CDR3 sequence is 11 residues long. CDR3 bases: TGTGCCAGCAGTTTGACAGGGCCCGTGGATTTT. Translating it yields CASSLTGPVDF.

The chain carries TRBV19 and TRBJ2-1; 14 positions agree with TRBD2. Germline lookup yields CDR1 LNHDA and CDR2 SQIVND (reference sequence). J gave up 5 bases and V 5 bases, and 8 bases lay outside the gene matches. The CDR3 contains 17 residues. The CDR3 sequence is CASSWETSGGADNEQFF. DNA for the CDR3: TGTGCCAGTAGTTGGGAGACTAGCGGGGGGGCCGACAATGAGCAGTTCTTC.

The chain joins TRBV11-2 to TRBJ2-1; 7 bases match TRBD2. Germline CDR1 reads SGHAT; CDR2 reads FQNNGV. CDR3 length: 18 amino acids. With V trimmed by 4 bases and J by 0 bases, 12 bases remained unmatched. CDR3 region: CASSSPELAYYSYNEQFF. DNA of the CDR3: TGTGCCAGCAGCTCCCCAGAACTAGCGTACTACTCCTACAATGAGCAGTTCTTC.

The chain has TRBV7-9 and TRBJ1-2, with 11 positions matching TRBD1. This CDR3 contains 16 residues. Germline-derived CDR1 and CDR2 are SEHNR and FQNEAQ (reference sequence). After removal of 1 base from V and 2 bases from J, the junction contained 3 bases not matched to a gene. CDR3 loop: CASSLGTGGLNYGYTF. CDR3 coding DNA: TGTGCCAGCAGCTTAGGGACAGGGGGCCTGAACTATGGCTACACCTTC.

A few counts support this clone. The chain is built from TRBV5-1 and TRBJ1-1, with D hard to call. The CDR3 is 13 amino acids. CDR1 is SGHRS, CDR2 YFSETQ, per germline. V lost 1 base, J lost 7 bases, and 11 bases lay in between. CDR3 sequence (DNA): TGCGCCAGCAGCTTGACCTTTGAGGGTGAAGCTTTCTTT. This codes for CASSLTFEGEAFF.

The chain joins TRBV7-9 to TRBJ2-3; the D is unclear. The CDR3 length is 15 residues. CDR1 SEHNR and CDR2 FQNEAQ come from the germline V gene (reference sequence). Trimming took 5 bases from V and 6 from J, leaving 18 bases between them. The CDR3 DNA reads as TGTGCCAGCAGCCCTACCTCGCGGCCCGGGGATACGCAGTATTTT. It encodes CASSPTSRPGDTQYF.

The gene calls are TRBV5-1 and TRBJ1-1, with D possibly TRBD1 on 6 matching bases. CDR3 size: 14 residues. Per germline, CDR1 SGHRS and CDR2 YFSETQ. V lost 4 bases to trimming and J lost 3 bases, with 13 bases between them. DNA of the CDR3: TGCGCCAGCAGCGTCCACAGGGAGCACACTGAAGCTTTCTTT. This encodes CASSVHREHTEAFF.

The chain recombines TRBV25-1 with TRBJ2-7; 8 bases map to TRBD1. The CDR3 is made up of 15 amino acids. Germline V gene lookup returns CDR1 MGHDK and CDR2 SYGVNS. Losses at the gene ends were 6 bases for V and 0 bases for J; bases not matched to a gene: 7. The CDR3 here is CASSFAGTGSYEQYF. DNA of the CDR3: TGTGCCAGCAGCTTTGCCGGGACAGGCTCCTACGAGCAGTACTTC.

This chain uses TRBV5-1 with TRBJ1-1; TRBD1 matches 11 bases. With 4 bases clipped from V and 11 bases from J, the junction kept 13 bases outside the gene matches. There are 15 residues in the CDR3. Per the germline V gene, CDR1 is SGHRS and CDR2 is YFSETQ. Written as DNA, the CDR3 is TGCGCCAGCAGCGAAAGGACAGGGGGCGAGGTCGAGGCTTTCTTT. Translation gives CASSERTGGEVEAFF. Full variable domain (outside the CDR3, taken from reference TRBV5-1 and TRBJ1-1): KAGVTQTPRYLIKTRGQQVTLSCSPISGHRSVSWYQQTPGQGLQFLFEYFSETQRNKGNFPGRFSGRQFSNSRSEMNVSTLELGDSALYLCASSERTGGEVEAFFGQGTRLTVV.

The gene calls are TRBV5-1 and TRBJ2-6; maybe TRBD1 (5 bases). The germline V gene has CDR1 SGHRS and CDR2 YFSETQ. The V end lost 2 bases, the J end lost 1 base, and 10 bases lay between the germline ends. The CDR3 consists of 16 residues. CDR3 amino acids: CASSLTPGSGANVLTF. As DNA, the CDR3 is TGCGCCAGCAGCTTAACCCCAGGGTCTGGGGCCAACGTCCTGACTTTC.

This chain connects TRBV5-6 to TRBJ2-7; possible D gene TRBD2, 5 bases. The CDR3 totals 12 residues. CDR1 SGHDT and CDR2 YYEEEE come from the germline V gene. V lost 2 bases to trimming and J lost 7 bases, with 10 bases between them. The CDR3 protein is CASSLPTGEQYF. The CDR3 bases are TGTGCCAGCAGCTTACCGACGGGGGAGCAGTACTTC. Supplemented by reference TRBV5-6 and TRBJ2-7, the full variable domain reads DAGVTQSPTHLIKTRGQQVTLRCSPKSGHDTVSWYQQALGQGPQFIFQYYEEEERQRGNFPDRFSGHQFPNYSSELNVNALLLGDSALYLCASSLPTGEQYFGPGTRLTVT.

This rearrangement joins TRBV6-5 to TRBJ1-1, with unresolved D. Trimming pared 9 bases from V and 1 base from J, leaving 9 bases between. In germline, CDR1 is MNHEY, CDR2 SVGAGI. The CDR3 totals 12 residues. The CDR3 loop is CASEAENTEAFF. CDR3 in DNA: TGTGCCAGTGAGGCGGAGAACACTGAAGCTTTCTTT.

This clone was observed a single time. The chain is built from TRBV10-3 and TRBJ2-2; a possible D gene is TRBD2 (5 bases). Germline-derived CDR1 and CDR2 are ENHRY and SYGVKD. Trimming left V 6 bases short and J 9 bases short, with 11 bases between. This CDR3 has 12 residues. CDR3 DNA: TGTGCCATCAGAGACTCGGGGAGGGAGCTGTTTTTT. Protein sequence: CAIRDSGRELFF.

The chain has TRBV2 and TRBJ1-5, with TRBD1 as a possible D gene (6 bases). The germline V gene encodes CDR1 SNHLY and CDR2 FYNNEI. There are 14 residues in the CDR3. V lost 5 bases to trimming and J lost 0 bases, with 8 bases between them. The CDR3: CASSSGDSNQPQHF. For the CDR3, the DNA is TGTGCCAGCAGTTCAGGGGATAGCAATCAGCCCCAGCATTTT.

On this clone itself: Other DNA sequences in the same sample also yield this CDR3. CDR3 in amino acids: CASSFKETQYF. DNA for the CDR3: TGCGCCAGCAGCTTCAAAGAGACCCAGTACTTC. This chain connects TRBV5-1 to TRBJ2-5; no firm D call. Trimming cost V 2 bases and J 3 bases, with 2 bases left between them. The length of the CDR3 is 11 residues. Germline assignment: CDR1 SGHRS and CDR2 YFSETQ.

The chain combines TRBV4-1 with TRBJ1-4; 7 bases align to TRBD1. Germline CDR1 reads MGHRA; CDR2 reads YSYEKL. V dropped 3 bases and J dropped 11; count of bases not matched to a gene: 15. This CDR3 spans 16 amino acids. CDR3 sequence: CASSHKRRDSRTKLFF. CDR3 coding DNA: TGCGCCAGCAGCCACAAAAGGCGGGACAGCCGAACGAAACTGTTTTTT.

The chain has TRBV7-2 and TRBJ1-4, with TRBD1 identical over 7 bases. The CDR3 is 16 amino acids. V shed 5 bases and J 8 bases; nucleotides not matched to a gene: 14. Looked up from germline, CDR1 is SGHTA and CDR2 is FQGNSA. CDR3 nucleotides: TGTGCCAGCAGCCCCGGGACAGCGCTAGGAGGGGAAAAACTGTTTTTT. Its protein product is CASSPGTALGGEKLFF.

The rearrangement links TRBV5-4 to TRBJ2-3; D is perhaps TRBD2 (6 bases). The CDR3 is 16 residues long. V was trimmed by 0 bases and J by 2 bases, leaving 13 bases between them. Germline loops: CDR1 SGHNT, CDR2 YYREEE (reference sequence). Here the CDR3 reads CASSLDGTPDTDTQYF. CDR3 DNA: TGTGCCAGCAGCTTGGACGGGACTCCCGACACAGATACGCAGTATTTT.

The V gene is TRBV3-1 (or the pseudogene TRBV3-2), the J gene TRBJ2-1, with 7 bases lining up with TRBD2. V lost 2 bases and J lost 5; bases outside the gene matches: 9. The CDR3 is made up of 16 amino acids. Germline CDR1 is LGHDT and CDR2 is YNNKEL (reference sequence). DNA for the CDR3: TGTGCCAGCAGCCAACTCCGCGGGGGAGCCCACAATGAGCAGTTCTTC. Encoded protein: CASSQLRGGAHNEQFF.

The chain recombines TRBV12-3 or TRBV12-4 with TRBJ2-5; maybe TRBD1 (6 bases). V was shortened by 8 bases and J by 5 bases, with 9 bases between the two germline ends. The CDR3 length is 11 residues. The CDR3 region is CASLQGETQYF. DNA for the CDR3: TGTGCCAGCCTCCAGGGGGAGACCCAGTACTTC.

This sequence joins TRBV6-1 and TRBJ1-5; 9 bases fit TRBD1. Germline V lookup: CDR1 MNHNS, CDR2 SASEGT. V was pared by 4 bases and J by 0 bases, with 13 bases of the junction left unmatched. The CDR3 is 19 amino acids. CDR3 bases: TGTGCCAGCAGTGTCGTACCGGGACAGGGCGTGGATAGCAATCAGCCCCAGCATTTT. It is translated as CASSVVPGQGVDSNQPQHF.

This clone has a single count. This sequence joins TRBV9 and TRBJ1-4, with a possible D match to TRBD1 (5 bases). Germline V gives CDR1 SGDLS, CDR2 YYNGEE. The CDR3 totals 14 residues. V lost 4 bases to trimming and J lost 6 bases, with 13 bases between them. The CDR3 nucleotides are TGTGCCAGCAGCTTAGAAGGGGATGATGAAAAACTGTTTTTT. Residues: CASSLEGDDEKLFF.

V gene TRBV5-1 combines with J gene TRBJ2-7; TRBD1 aligns across 9 bases. The V gene's germline CDR1 is SGHRS and CDR2 YFSETQ. This CDR3 has 15 residues. V shed 4 bases, J shed 0 bases, and the junction held 5 bases outside the gene matches. DNA of the CDR3: TGCGCCAGCAGCCCTCGACAGGGGGTCTCCTACGAGCAGTACTTC. Protein sequence: CASSPRQGVSYEQYF.

This clone occurred once. The chain employs TRBV9 and TRBJ1-3; maybe TRBD1 (6 bases). The ends were cut back, 4 bases at V and 4 bases at J, with 21 bases in the middle. CDR1 SGDLS and CDR2 YYNGEE come from the germline V gene. This CDR3 is 17 amino acids long. CDR3 bases: TGTGCCAGCAGCATTTCCGGGGGGGGCTCGTCCGGAAACACCATATATTTT. Its translation is CASSISGGGSSGNTIYF. Variable domain in full (rest from reference TRBV9 and TRBJ1-3): DSGVTQTPKHLITATGQRVTLRCSPRSGDLSVYWYQQSLDQGLQFLIQYYNGEERAKGNILERFSAQQFPDLHSELNLSSLELGDSALYFCASSISGGGSSGNTIYFGEGSWLTVV.

V gene TRBV3-1 (or the pseudogene TRBV3-2) combines with J gene TRBJ2-7; 7 nucleotides align to TRBD2. The CDR3 is 15 amino acids. Trimming at V came to 4 bases and at J to 3 bases, leaving 9 bases not matched to a gene. Looked up from germline, CDR1 is LGHDT and CDR2 is YNNKEL (reference sequence). The CDR3 coding sequence is TGTGCCAGCAGCCCCAGTAGACTAGCAGACTACGAGCAGTACTTC. It encodes CASSPSRLADYEQYF.